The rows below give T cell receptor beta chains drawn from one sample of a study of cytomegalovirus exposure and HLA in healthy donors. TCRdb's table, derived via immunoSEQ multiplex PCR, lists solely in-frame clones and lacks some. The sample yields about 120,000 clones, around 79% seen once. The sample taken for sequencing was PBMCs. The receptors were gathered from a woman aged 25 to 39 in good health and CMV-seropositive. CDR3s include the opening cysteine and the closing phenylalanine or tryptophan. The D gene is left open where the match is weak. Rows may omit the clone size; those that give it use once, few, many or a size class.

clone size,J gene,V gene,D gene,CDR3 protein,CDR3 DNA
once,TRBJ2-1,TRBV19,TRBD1,CASSNYRGRYNEQFF,TGTGCCAGTAGTAATTACAGGGGGAGATACAATGAGCAGTTCTTC
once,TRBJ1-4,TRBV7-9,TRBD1,CSSSAGTGRGEKLFF,TGTTCCAGCAGCGCGGGGACAGGGAGAGGGGAAAAACTGTTTTTT
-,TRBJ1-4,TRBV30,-,CAWNRGALYEKLFF,TGTGCCTGGAATCGGGGGGCGTTATATGAAAAACTGTTTTTT
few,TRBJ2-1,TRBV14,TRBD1,CASSRVGQGYNEQFF,TGTGCCAGCAGCCGGGTGGGACAGGGCTACAATGAGCAGTTCTTC
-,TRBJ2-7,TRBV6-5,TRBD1,CASSLHRGSYEQYF,TGTGCCAGCAGCTTACACAGGGGTTCCTACGAGCAGTACTTC
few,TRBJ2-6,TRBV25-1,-,CASKPGGGSGANVLTF,TGTGCCAGCAAACCAGGGGGAGGCTCTGGGGCCAACGTCCTGACTTTC
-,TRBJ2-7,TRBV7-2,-,CASSLGGAGGYEQYF,TGTGCCAGCAGCCTAGGGGGGGCAGGGGGCTACGAGCAGTACTTC
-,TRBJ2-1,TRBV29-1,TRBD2,CSGDTSGGTYNEQFF,TGCAGCGGCGATACTAGCGGGGGAACCTACAATGAGCAGTTCTTC
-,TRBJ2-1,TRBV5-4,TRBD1,CASSPSGQSSYNEQFF,TGTGCCAGCAGCCCGTCGGGACAGAGCTCCTACAATGAGCAGTTCTTC
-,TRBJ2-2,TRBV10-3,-,CAISLARKDTGELFF,TGTGCCATCAGCCTAGCTAGGAAGGACACCGGGGAGCTGTTTTTT
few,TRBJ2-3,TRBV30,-,CAWSVGGNTDTQYF,TGTGCCTGGAGTGTTGGGGGGAACACAGATACGCAGTATTTT
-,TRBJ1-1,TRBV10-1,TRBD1,CASSESSFTTGLNTEAFF,TGCGCCAGCAGTGAGTCGTCCTTCACGACAGGGCTGAACACTGAAGCTTTCTTT
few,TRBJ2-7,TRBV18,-,CASSRGALTYEQYF,TGTGCCAGCTCCCGGGGGGCCTTAACCTACGAGCAGTACTTC
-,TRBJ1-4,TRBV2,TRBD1,CASSRDRGGEKLFF,TGTGCCAGCAGTCGGGACAGGGGGGGTGAAAAACTGTTTTTT
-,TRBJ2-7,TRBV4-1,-,CASSQDRGYEQYF,TGCGCCAGCAGCCAAGATCGGGGCTACGAGCAGTACTTC
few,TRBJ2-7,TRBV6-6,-,CASSYSGGPGEQYF,TGTGCCAGCAGTTACAGTGGCGGTCCGGGGGAGCAGTACTTC
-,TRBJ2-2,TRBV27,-,CASSSKPGQTGELFF,TGTGCCAGCAGTTCAAAACCGGGACAAACCGGGGAGCTGTTTTTT
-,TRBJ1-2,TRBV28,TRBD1,CASSLDRGLGYTF,TGTGCCAGCAGTTTGGACAGGGGGCTTGGCTACACCTTC
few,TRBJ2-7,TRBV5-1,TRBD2,CASHDSGGVYEQYF,TGCGCCAGCCATGACAGTGGGGGGGTCTACGAGCAGTACTTC
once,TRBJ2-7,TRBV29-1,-,CSARAGAGPYEQYF,TGCAGCGCCCGGGCCGGGGCGGGACCCTACGAGCAGTACTTC
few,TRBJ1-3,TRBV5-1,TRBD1,CASSFQGGSGNTIYF,TGCGCCAGCAGCTTCCAGGGGGGCTCTGGAAACACCATATATTTT
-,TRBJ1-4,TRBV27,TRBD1,CASRTGVNEKLFF,TGTGCCAGCAGGACAGGGGTTAATGAAAAACTGTTTTTT
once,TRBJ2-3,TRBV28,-,CASSGRRWSGPTDTQYF,TGTGCCAGCAGCGGGAGAAGGTGGAGCGGCCCCACAGATACGCAGTATTTT
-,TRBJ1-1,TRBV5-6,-,CASSLRVQGGGAEAFF,TGTGCCAGCAGCTTAAGGGTTCAGGGCGGTGGGGCTGAAGCTTTCTTT
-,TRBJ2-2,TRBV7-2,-,CASSLQGSVGELFF,TGTGCCAGCAGCTTACAGGGGTCCGTCGGGGAGCTGTTTTTT
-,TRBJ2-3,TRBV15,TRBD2,CATSRANSLAGGKDTQYF,TGTGCCACCAGCAGAGCTAATAGTCTAGCGGGGGGGAAAGATACGCAGTATTTT
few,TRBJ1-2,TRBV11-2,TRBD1,CASSLQGSTNYGYTF,TGTGCCAGCAGCCTACAGGGGAGCACGAACTATGGCTACACCTTC
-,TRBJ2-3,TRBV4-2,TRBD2,CASSQSLAGGLTDTQYF,TGTGCCAGCAGCCAATCTTTAGCGGGGGGGCTCACAGATACGCAGTATTTT
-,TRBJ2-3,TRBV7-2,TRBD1,CASSQWTGVSTDTQYF,TGTGCCAGCAGCCAGTGGACAGGGGTTAGCACAGATACGCAGTATTTT
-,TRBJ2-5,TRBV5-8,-,CASSLGTQEETQYF,TGTGCCAGCAGCTTGGGGACACAGGAAGAGACCCAGTACTTC
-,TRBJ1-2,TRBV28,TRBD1,CASSSGQGDYGYTF,TGTGCCAGCAGTTCGGGACAGGGAGACTATGGCTACACCTTC
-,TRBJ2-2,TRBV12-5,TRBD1,CASGFGGQAATGELFF,TGTGCTAGTGGTTTTGGGGGACAGGCCGCCACCGGGGAGCTGTTTTTT
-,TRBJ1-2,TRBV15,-,CATSSGGGFGYTF,TGTGCCACCAGCAGTGGGGGGGGGTTTGGCTACACCTTC
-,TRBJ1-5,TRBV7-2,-,CASSPEQGRPQHF,TGTGCCAGCAGCCCCGAGCAGGGCAGGCCCCAGCATTTT
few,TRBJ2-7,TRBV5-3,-,CARSLFGGCLNEQYF,TGTGCCAGAAGCTTGTTCGGGGGTTGTCTCAACGAGCAGTACTTC